This section outlines one TCR beta chain sequence together with its context. Its specificity is not known. From the reads, TCRdb called clonotypes with MiXCR, one entry per CDR3 protein. The sample lists some 900,000 distinct CDR3 sequences; approximately 30% were seen once. Germline-derived CDR1 and CDR2 are MDHEN and SYDVKM. CDR3 length: 15 amino acids. Trimming removed 6 bases at V and 2 bases at J, with 16 bases between. This sample was taken from a study of T cell repertoires in cytomegalovirus infection. Study-level information: HLA-B-restricted CMV epitopes that are well studied were used alongside recently identified HLA-C-restricted ones. Public TCR beta signatures indicated both CMV infection and matching HLA type.

The study, taken as a whole, reports: HLA-C-restricted TCR beta clonotypes specific for CMV led the ex vivo response.

Sequenced material: cultured CD8+ T cells from PBMCs, taken from culture after CMV antigen stimulation. V is TRBV28 and J is TRBJ2-5; the D gene could be TRBD1 or TRBD2 (5 bases each). The sequence came from a human donor in good health (CMV status not recorded). Some clones in this sample may be carry-over from other donors' samples. The CDR3 protein is CASSRGTDRQETQYF. The CDR3 bases are TGTGCCAGCAGCCGTGGGACGGACCGACAAGAGACCCAGTACTTC.